These 27 T cell receptor beta chains originate from one sample sequenced in a study of graft-versus-host responses after intestinal transplantation (dated by TCRdb to about 2021). The antigens these receptors bind are not known. Interpreted using the paper, the time point label stands for: cells obtained before transplantation from donor or recipient. Receptor libraries were prepared by the immunoSEQ multiplex PCR assay. TCRdb took over this immuneACCESS table, retaining in-frame rearrangements with V and J assigned. Such tables are incomplete; in checked studies, under half of the missing clones stem from an unresolved V gene, and the remainder is unexplained. The table for this sample lists approximately 49,000 clones; approximately 96% of them were counted only once. Around 0.23% of the sample goes to the ten largest clones. This sample comprised unstimulated CD8+ T cells sorted from spleen or lymph node cells, obtained before transplant. The receptors were gathered from a human donor who was the organ donor for an intestinal transplant.

The rearrangement joins TRBV6-1 to TRBJ2-7; no firm D call. There are 11 residues in the CDR3. V was trimmed by 4 bases and J by 7 bases, leaving 8 bases between them. Germline V gene data show CDR1 as MNHNS and CDR2 as SASEGT. This chain's CDR3 is CASSGPREQYF. CDR3 DNA sequence: TGTGCCAGCAGTGGTCCAAGAGAGCAGTACTTC.

The gene calls are TRBV6-6 and TRBJ2-3; 7 nucleotides agree with TRBD2. The CDR3 covers 16 residues. Germline-derived CDR1 and CDR2 are MNHNY and SVGAGI (reference sequence). Trimming took 5 bases from V and 3 from J; bases not matched to a gene: 11. The CDR3 spells CASSSAGDLSTDTQYF. The CDR3 DNA sequence: TGTGCCAGCAGTAGTGCGGGGGACCTTTCTACAGATACGCAGTATTTT.

The CDR3 coding sequence is TGTGCCAGCAGTGGGCAGGGTTCCCCATCCTACGAGCAGTACTTC. Residues: CASSGQGSPSYEQYF. J is TRBJ2-7 and V is TRBV28; a possible D gene is TRBD1 (5 bases). V shed 5 bases and J shed 1 base, with 15 bases lying between them. The CDR3 loop spans 15 amino acids. Germline lookup yields CDR1 MDHEN and CDR2 SYDVKM.

This clone appeared a single time. V is TRBV27 and J is TRBJ2-3; D not certain. Trimming pared 4 bases from V and 0 bases from J, leaving 14 bases between. This CDR3 region has 16 residues. Per the germline V gene, CDR1 is MNHEY and CDR2 is SMNVEV (reference sequence). The CDR3 region is CASSSSSHYSTDTQYF. The DNA of the CDR3 is TGTGCCAGCAGTTCCTCATCGCATTATAGCACAGATACGCAGTATTTT.

The rearrangement links TRBV19 to TRBJ2-7; D possibly corresponds to TRBD2 (5 bases). This CDR3 comprises 14 residues. Germline V lookup: CDR1 LNHDA, CDR2 SQIVND (reference sequence). Trimming pared 5 bases from V and 5 bases from J, leaving 16 bases between. The CDR3 sequence: CASSPAEGAHEQYF. The CDR3 DNA sequence: TGTGCCAGTAGTCCGGCAGAGGGAGCCCACGAGCAGTACTTC.

V is TRBV11-2 and J is TRBJ1-1; D is perhaps TRBD1 (5 bases). CDR3 length: 15 amino acids. Per the germline V gene, CDR1 is SGHAT and CDR2 is FQNNGV. Trimming pared 5 bases from V and 4 bases from J, leaving 17 bases between. The CDR3 sequence: CASSPNSGTVTEAFF. CDR3 nucleotide sequence: TGTGCCAGCAGCCCCAACTCCGGGACCGTCACTGAAGCTTTCTTT.

The chain has TRBV13 and TRBJ2-7, with D perhaps TRBD1 or TRBD2 (6 bases each). The CDR3 has 15 amino acids. V was trimmed by 0 bases and J by 3 bases, leaving 12 bases between them. CDR1 is PRHDT, CDR2 FYEKMQ, per germline (reference sequence). The CDR3 DNA is TGTGCCAGCAGCTTAGGTAGGGGGGCCATCTACGAGCAGTACTTC. Amino acid sequence: CASSLGRGAIYEQYF.

The chain carries TRBV27 and TRBJ1-4, with a weak D call TRBD1 (5 bases). The CDR3 has 18 amino acids. CDR1 and CDR2 from the germline V gene are MNHEY and SMNVEV (reference sequence). The ends were cut back, 2 bases at V and 0 bases at J, with 16 bases in the middle. The chain's CDR3 is CASSLGWGGGTTNEKLFF. DNA for the CDR3: TGTGCCAGCAGTTTAGGTTGGGGGGGAGGAACAACTAATGAAAAACTGTTTTTT.

This chain links TRBV6-1 with TRBJ2-7, with 8 bases lining up with TRBD2. The germline V gene encodes CDR1 MNHNS and CDR2 SASEGT. The V and J ends lost 1 base and 6 bases, in that order; junction bases with no gene match: 17. This CDR3 has 18 residues. CDR3 DNA: TGTGCCAGCAGTGAAGACAGGTGGTATGGCGGACTAGCAATCGAGCAGTACTTC. Protein product: CASSEDRWYGGLAIEQYF.

The chain carries TRBV28 and TRBJ1-1; D uncertain. CDR1 is MDHEN, CDR2 SYDVKM, per germline. V shed 6 bases and J shed 4 bases, with 6 bases lying between them. The CDR3 loop spans 11 amino acids. The CDR3 loop reads CASSSSTEAFF. In nucleotides, the CDR3 is TGTGCCAGCAGCTCCAGCACTGAAGCTTTCTTT. Using reference TRBV28 and TRBJ1-1 for the parts outside the CDR3, the full variable domain is DVKVTQSSRYLVKRTGEKVFLECVQDMDHENMFWYRQDPGLGLRLIYFSYDVKMKEKGDIPEGYSVSREKKERFSLILESASTNQTSMYLCASSSSTEAFFGQGTRLTVV.

V and J are TRBV6-1 and TRBJ2-1; TRBD2 agrees at 7 bases. Trimming cost V 3 bases and J 6 bases; bases outside gene matches: 14. CDR3 length equals 17 residues. Germline assignment: CDR1 MNHNS and CDR2 SASEGT. The CDR3 reads CASSEVERTRTGNEQFF. The DNA of the CDR3 is TGTGCCAGCAGTGAGGTGGAACGGACTAGGACGGGCAATGAGCAGTTCTTC.

This chain connects TRBV5-1 to TRBJ2-7; D gene uncertain. The V end lost 4 bases, the J end lost 1 base, and 3 bases lay between the germline ends. In germline, CDR1 is SGHRS, CDR2 YFSETQ. The CDR3 runs 11 residues. The DNA for the CDR3 is TGCGCCAGCAGCCAATCCTACGAGCAGTACTTC. Residues: CASSQSYEQYF. Drawing the rest from reference TRBV5-1 and TRBJ2-7, the complete variable domain is KAGVTQTPRYLIKTRGQQVTLSCSPISGHRSVSWYQQTPGQGLQFLFEYFSETQRNKGNFPGRFSGRQFSNSRSEMNVSTLELGDSALYLCASSQSYEQYFGPGTRLTVT.

The genes are TRBV5-1 and TRBJ1-1; the match to TRBD1 covers 8 bases. CDR1 and CDR2 (germline): SGHRS, YFSETQ. This CDR3 has 17 amino acids. V was clipped by 0 bases and J by 3 bases; unmatched bases: 10. The chain's CDR3 is CASSLEIQGAWDTEAFF. Written as DNA, the CDR3 is TGCGCCAGCAGCTTGGAAATCCAGGGGGCATGGGACACTGAAGCTTTCTTT.

This chain connects TRBV6-5 to TRBJ2-1; a weak D match, TRBD1 (6 bases). Per the germline V gene, CDR1 is MNHEY and CDR2 is SVGAGI. V gave up 0 bases and J gave up 8 bases, with 11 bases separating them. This CDR3 comprises 14 residues. CDR3 DNA: TGTGCCAGCAGTTACTCTCTGGGGGCATATGAGCAGTTCTTC. Protein sequence: CASSYSLGAYEQFF.

The chain joins TRBV6-6 to TRBJ2-5, with 7 bases aligning to TRBD2. CDR1 MNHNY and CDR2 SVGAGI come from the germline V gene (reference sequence). V gave up 7 bases and J gave up 3 bases; unmatched junction bases: 5. CDR3 length equals 13 residues. CDR3 coding DNA: TGTGCCAGCACCCTAGGACTAGAAGAGACCCAGTACTTC. Protein product: CASTLGLEETQYF.

This clone has only one observation. The chain is built from TRBV6-6 and TRBJ2-1; no clear D. The CDR3 has 12 amino acids. V lost 5 bases to trimming and J lost 6 bases, with 8 bases between them. Germline CDR1 and CDR2: MNHNY and SVGAGI (reference sequence). This chain's CDR3 is CASSQVLNEQFF. The CDR3 region has the DNA TGTGCCAGCAGTCAGGTTCTCAATGAGCAGTTCTTC.

The chain is built from TRBV4-3 and TRBJ1-2; TRBD1 matches at 7 bases. The CDR3 is made up of 16 amino acids. The ends lost 0 bases at V and 0 bases at J; junction bases unmatched: 4. Germline CDR1 LGHNA, CDR2 YSLEER. The CDR3 sequence: CASSQDWGTANYGYTF. DNA of the CDR3: TGCGCCAGCAGCCAAGACTGGGGGACAGCTAACTATGGCTACACCTTC.

This clone has more than one count but fewer than ten. This chain joins TRBV7-2 and TRBJ2-7; D ambiguous. With 4 bases removed from V and 3 bases from J, the gap between germline ends came to 7 bases. There are 12 residues in the CDR3. The germline V gene has CDR1 SGHTA and CDR2 FQGNSA. CDR3 sequence: CASSSESYEQYF. CDR3 coding DNA: TGTGCCAGCAGCTCCGAAAGCTACGAGCAGTACTTC. Based on the CDR3 plus reference TRBV7-2 and TRBJ2-7, the full variable domain is GAGVSQSPSNKVTEKGKDVELRCDPISGHTALYWYRQSLGQGLEFLIYFQGNSAPDKSGLPSDRFSAERTGGSVSTLTIQRTQQEDSAVYLCASSSESYEQYFGPGTRLTVT.

CDR3 in DNA: TGTGCCAGCAGCTTACGTCCGGGACAGCCCCAGCATTTT. It translates to CASSLRPGQPQHF. The V and J genes are TRBV11-2 and TRBJ1-5; D is undetermined. This CDR3 has 13 amino acids. Germline-derived CDR1 and CDR2 are SGHAT and FQNNGV. V lost 2 bases and J 7 bases, leaving 9 bases between the germline ends. Complete variable domain (other parts from reference TRBV11-2 and TRBJ1-5): EAGVAQSPRYKIIEKRQSVAFWCNPISGHATLYWYQQILGQGPKLLIQFQNNGVVDDSQLPKDRFSAERLKGVDSTLKIQPAKLEDSAVYLCASSLRPGQPQHFGDGTRLSIL.

The chain has TRBV7-6 and TRBJ1-1, with a weak D call TRBD1 (6 bases). Germline V lookup: CDR1 SGHVS, CDR2 FNYEAQ. Trimming cost V 2 bases and J 2 bases, with 12 bases left between them. CDR3 length: 15 residues. The CDR3 here is CASSLIGGPNTEAFF. The CDR3 DNA reads as TGTGCCAGCAGCTTAATTGGGGGCCCTAACACTGAAGCTTTCTTT. Filled out from reference TRBV7-6 and TRBJ1-1, the complete variable domain reads GAGVSQSPRYKVTKRGQDVALRCDPISGHVSLYWYRQALGQGPEFLTYFNYEAQQDKSGLPNDRFSAERPEGSISTLTIQRTEQRDSAMYRCASSLIGGPNTEAFFGQGTRLTVV.

The rearrangement joins TRBV30 to TRBJ1-6; D is perhaps TRBD1 (5 bases). The V and J ends lost 1 base and 11 bases respectively, with 12 bases between them. The CDR3 extends over 13 amino acids. Germline CDR1 and CDR2: GTSNPN and SVGIG (reference sequence). CDR3 in amino acids: CAWSGEGLTPLHF. The CDR3 DNA reads as TGTGCCTGGAGTGGGGAGGGGCTGACACCCCTCCACTTT.

V is TRBV27 and J is TRBJ1-2; D gene uncertain. The V end was cut by 0 bases, the J end by 4 bases, with 9 bases between. The CDR3 consists of 14 residues. Per germline, CDR1 MNHEY and CDR2 SMNVEV (reference sequence). This CDR3 reads CASSLSGSGYGYTF. The CDR3 DNA sequence: TGTGCCAGCAGTTTATCAGGGTCCGGCTATGGCTACACCTTC.

This rearrangement joins TRBV7-9 to TRBJ1-2; the match to TRBD1 covers 8 bases. The CDR3 has 14 amino acids. The germline gives CDR1 SEHNR, CDR2 FQNEAQ (reference sequence). V lost 3 bases and J lost 6; bases outside the gene matches: 6. Written as DNA, the CDR3 is TGTGCCAGCAGCTTGGGGCAGGGGGCGCATGGCTACACCTTC. Protein product: CASSLGQGAHGYTF.

CDR3 amino acids: CSVEWDVEYEQYF. The CDR3 DNA reads TGCAGCGTTGAATGGGACGTGGAATACGAGCAGTACTTC. This rearrangement joins TRBV29-1 to TRBJ2-7; D could derive from TRBD1 or TRBD2 (5 bases each). The CDR3 is 13 amino acids. Trimming removed 2 bases at V and 4 bases at J, with 12 bases between. CDR1 is SQVTM, CDR2 ANQGSEA, per germline.

The chain combines TRBV6-6 with TRBJ1-2; 7 bases match TRBD1. Trimming took 5 bases from V and 1 from J; bases not matched to a gene: 1. The CDR3 length is 13 residues. Germline lookup yields CDR1 MNHNY and CDR2 SVGAGI (reference sequence). The CDR3 here is CASSGTDNYGYTF. The CDR3 region has the DNA TGTGCCAGCAGTGGGACAGATAACTATGGCTACACCTTC.

This clone was found once. The V call is TRBV5-6, the J call TRBJ2-7, with a tentative D call TRBD2 (6 bases). V shed 0 bases and J shed 3 bases, with 10 bases lying between them. The CDR3 is made up of 14 amino acids. The germline V gene encodes CDR1 SGHDT and CDR2 YYEEEE. This CDR3 is CASSLGDSIYEQYF. The DNA for the CDR3 is TGTGCCAGCAGCTTGGGGGACTCCATCTACGAGCAGTACTTC.

This clone was recorded only once. This chain uses TRBV28 with TRBJ2-5; the D gene is possibly TRBD2 (6 bases). CDR3 length equals 14 residues. Trimming removed 3 bases at V and 7 bases at J, with 15 bases between. Germline V lookup: CDR1 MDHEN, CDR2 SYDVKM. CDR3 bases: TGTGCCAGCAGTTTTGAGGCGCCCGGGGGGACCCAGTACTTC. Translating it yields CASSFEAPGGTQYF.